Only a few counts were recorded for the clone carrying this TCR beta chain. No antigen is known for it. All gene names here are mouse names. Read sequence stops 4 residues before the CDR3 end, and the germline J gene provides the missing end. Extracted RNA was reverse transcribed into cDNA, the sequencing template. Sequencing used immunoSEQ multiplex PCR; TCRdb keeps in-frame clones, though not all of them. This sample has around 300,000 clones, each found more than once. Cell sorting was performed on pooled cutaneous lymph node cells with CD4, CD8alpha, NKG2D, NKG2ACE and other markers. This specimen comes from a study of CD8+ T cells in alopecia areata. Looking at the study overall: Skin was taken from roughly 6-13-month-old C3H/HeJ graft donors that had spontaneous alopecia and grafted onto roughly 7-11-week-old female C3H/HeJ mice.

The germline gives CDR1 FNHDT, CDR2 SITEND (reference sequence). This CDR3 spans 14 amino acids. V was trimmed by 5 bases and J by 0 bases, leaving 8 bases between them. Whole-study results and caveats: Higher clonality was seen in lesional scalp than in normal scalp, especially in alopecia totalis/universalis. Patients shared TCRs less clearly than mice did, possibly owing to HLA. Scalp sequencing also captures normal skin's resident alphabeta T cells.

The chain joins TRBV19 to TRBJ2-2, with unresolved D. Sequences were obtained from CD4+ T cells sorted from a lymph node. This receptor was identified in a C3H/HeJ mouse with alopecia areata. The strain is characterized by the MHC haplotype H2-k. The CDR3 bases that were read are TGTGCCAGCAGACCACAAGCAAACACCGGG. Protein: CASRPQANTG. The complete CDR3 reads CASRPQANTGQLYF.